These 19 T cell receptor beta chains share one sample of origin, sequenced in a study of early T cells in non-severe SARS-CoV-2 infection. Via MiXCR, TCRdb re-called the 5' RACE reads, giving one row per CDR3 protein. The data contain about 46,000 distinct CDR3 sequences, roughly 10% of them singletons. The source material was whole blood. The receptors derive from an adult who was a healthcare worker with PCR-confirmed SARS-CoV-2 infection or an uninfected control (not recorded which).

This clonotype was seen ten or more times. This chain uses TRBV7-2 with TRBJ2-7; 14 nucleotides match TRBD2. This CDR3 is built from 16 residues. CDR1 and CDR2 (germline): SGHTA, FQGNSA. The junction had 5 bases not matched to a gene; V was cut back by 1 base and J by 6 bases. Here the CDR3 reads CASSLVLGLAGVEQYF. DNA for the CDR3: TGTGCCAGCAGCTTAGTCTTGGGACTAGCGGGAGTCGAGCAGTACTTC. Full variable domain (remainder filled in from reference TRBV7-2 and TRBJ2-7): GAGVSQSPSNKVTEKGKDVELRCDPISGHTALYWYRQSLGQGLEFLIYFQGNSAPDKSGLPSDRFSAERTGGSVSTLTIQRTQQEDSAVYLCASSLVLGLAGVEQYFGPGTRLTVT.

The chain has TRBV29-1 and TRBJ2-1, with 11 bases matching TRBD2. The CDR3 sequence is 10 residues long. Germline lookup yields CDR1 SQVTM and CDR2 ANQGSEA. Germline trimming cut 3 bases from V and 16 bases from J; bases unmatched to any gene: 2. Here the CDR3 reads CSVETSGIFF. The CDR3 coding sequence is TGCAGCGTTGAGACTAGCGGGATCTTCTTC.

This clonotype occurred a few times. Written as DNA, the CDR3 is TGCGCCAGCAGCTCGGGACAGGGGGCGAACACCGGGGAGCTGTTTTTT. Translated: CASSSGQGANTGELFF. The chain has TRBV5-1 and TRBJ2-2; TRBD1 agrees at 11 bases. Germline-derived CDR1 and CDR2 are SGHRS and YFSETQ. The CDR3 runs 16 residues. Losses at the gene ends were 3 bases for V and 0 bases for J; bases not matched to a gene: 1.

This clonotype was found many times. The chain is built from TRBV5-1 and TRBJ2-7, with TRBD1 identical over 7 bases. The CDR3 has 13 amino acids. Germline CDR1 SGHRS, CDR2 YFSETQ. The trim removed 4 bases at V and 4 bases at J, leaving 5 bases unmatched. CDR3: CASSPNRGYEQYF. CDR3 in DNA: TGCGCCAGCAGCCCCAACAGGGGATACGAGCAGTACTTC.

This chain links TRBV15 with TRBJ1-1; no clear D. The CDR3 sequence is 12 residues long. Per germline, CDR1 LNHNV and CDR2 YYDKDF (reference sequence). Trimming stripped 1 base from V and 12 bases from J, with 12 bases between. CDR3 region: CATSRGIEETFF. The CDR3 nucleotides are TGTGCCACCAGCAGAGGTATAGAGGAAACTTTCTTT.

This clonotype appeared many times. This rearrangement joins TRBV6-2 or TRBV6-3 to TRBJ1-2; D is ambiguous. CDR1 is MNHEY, CDR2 SVGEGT, per germline. Trimming left V 7 bases short and J 2 bases short, with 20 bases between. This CDR3 region has 16 residues. The CDR3 DNA is TGTGCCAGCAAGAAAGGCAGCCCGTTACCCAACTATGGCTACACCTTC. It encodes CASKKGSPLPNYGYTF.

This clonotype was seen at least ten times. The chain's CDR3 is CASSDLGEGEQYF. The CDR3 DNA reads as TGTGCCAGCAGTGACCTAGGGGAGGGCGAGCAGTACTTC. J is TRBJ2-7 and V is TRBV6-1; TRBD2 aligns across 7 bases. Germline CDR1 is MNHNS and CDR2 is SASEGT. J was trimmed by 6 bases and V by 3 bases; bases with no gene match: 5. The CDR3 consists of 13 residues.

This clonotype was recorded at least ten times. The genes are TRBV11-2 and TRBJ2-3, with D perhaps given as TRBD1 or TRBD2 (5 bases each). Trimming took 5 bases from V and 5 from J, leaving 26 bases between them. Germline CDR1 reads SGHAT; CDR2 reads FQNNGV. The CDR3 is 18 residues long. CDR3: CASSPPRSFGARRDTQYF. The CDR3 DNA reads as TGTGCCAGCAGCCCGCCCCGCAGTTTCGGGGCCCGACGAGATACGCAGTATTTT.

This clonotype was found a few times. The V gene is TRBV28, the J gene TRBJ1-1; D unclear. Per the germline V gene, CDR1 is MDHEN and CDR2 is SYDVKM. The V gene lost 2 bases and the J gene lost 5 bases, with 9 bases spanning the gap. The CDR3 extends over 13 amino acids. CDR3 nucleotides: TGTGCCAGCAGTTTACCGCAATATACTGAAGCTTTCTTT. Protein sequence: CASSLPQYTEAFF. Filled out from reference TRBV28 and TRBJ1-1, the complete variable domain reads DVKVTQSSRYLVKRTGEKVFLECVQDMDHENMFWYRQDPGLGLRLIYFSYDVKMKEKGDIPEGYSVSREKKERFSLILESASTNQTSMYLCASSLPQYTEAFFGQGTRLTVV.

This clonotype came up many times. J is TRBJ2-3 and V is TRBV30; possible D gene TRBD1, 6 bases. V gave up 2 bases and J gave up 0 bases, with 21 bases separating them. The CDR3 runs 18 residues. Germline V gene data show CDR1 as GTSNPN and CDR2 as SVGIG (reference sequence). The DNA for the CDR3 is TGTGCCTGGAGTCCCTGGGGACAACCCACTGCTAGCACAGATACGCAGTATTTT. It translates to CAWSPWGQPTASTDTQYF.

The chain employs TRBV28 and TRBJ1-1, with D unclear. Germline CDR1 and CDR2: MDHEN and SYDVKM. The CDR3 covers 14 residues. Deletions cut 6 bases from V and 1 base from J, with 12 bases between. The CDR3 is CASRPGRQNTEAFF. DNA of the CDR3: TGTGCCAGCAGGCCTGGCAGACAGAACACTGAAGCTTTCTTT.

This clonotype was counted between two and nine times. The rearrangement joins TRBV6-2 or TRBV6-3 to TRBJ2-7, with D unclear. The CDR3 has 12 amino acids. Germline loops: CDR1 MNHEY, CDR2 SVGEGT. With 0 bases removed from V and 7 bases from J, the gap between germline ends came to 7 bases. CDR3 sequence (DNA): TGTGCCAGCAGTTACTCGACACCAGAGCAGTACTTC. It translates to CASSYSTPEQYF.

In this sample, this clonotype turned up many times. This chain joins TRBV12-3 or TRBV12-4 and TRBJ2-5; D may be TRBD1 or TRBD2 (5 bases each). V dropped 6 bases and J dropped 1 base, with 15 bases sitting between them. CDR3 length: 15 residues. This CDR3 reads CASSYPGTSQETQYF. The CDR3 nucleotides are TGTGCCAGCAGCTACCCCGGGACGTCCCAAGAGACCCAGTACTTC.

This clonotype has at least ten counts. The V and J genes are TRBV25-1 and TRBJ2-3; 13 bases map to TRBD2. V lost 3 bases, J lost 0 bases, and 6 bases stayed unmatched. Germline CDR1 MGHDK, CDR2 SYGVNS. The CDR3 length is 18 residues. CDR3 sequence (DNA): TGTGCCAGCAGTGAGGGGACTAGCGGGGCCTCTAGCACAGATACGCAGTATTTT. This encodes CASSEGTSGASSTDTQYF.

In this sample, this clonotype turned up many times. The chain uses TRBV6-2 or TRBV6-3 and TRBJ2-5, with D uncertain. This CDR3 is built from 11 residues. CDR1 MNHEY and CDR2 SVGEGT come from the germline V gene. Trimming cost V 8 bases and J 5 bases, with 9 bases left between them. As DNA, the CDR3 is TGTGCCAGCGCCTCCGGGGAGACCCAGTACTTC. Amino acids: CASASGETQYF.

The J gene is TRBJ1-1, the V gene TRBV7-9; unclear D gene. V lost 5 bases, J lost 1 base, and 11 bases lay in between. The CDR3 consists of 14 residues. Germline V gene sequence: CDR1 SEHNR, CDR2 FQNEAQ (reference sequence). Here the CDR3 reads CASSPPLANTEAFF. The CDR3, as DNA: TGTGCCAGCAGCCCCCCCCTAGCGAACACTGAAGCTTTCTTT.

This clonotype was detected many times. The CDR3 reads CASSLGTDQPQHF. CDR3 coding DNA: TGTGCCAGCAGCCTCGGAACGGACCAGCCCCAGCATTTT. The chain recombines TRBV11-2 with TRBJ1-5; D is undetermined. Trimming took off 5 bases at V and 7 bases at J, with 12 bases between the two ends. Germline lookup yields CDR1 SGHAT and CDR2 FQNNGV. This CDR3 spans 13 amino acids.

This clonotype was counted at least ten times. This chain links TRBV14 with TRBJ2-7; D is uncertain. In germline, CDR1 is SGHDN, CDR2 FVKESK. Trimming removed 2 bases from V and 5 bases from J, with 10 bases in between. The CDR3 has 13 residues. CDR3 protein: CASSQHPRDEQYF. The CDR3 DNA reads as TGTGCCAGCAGCCAACACCCCCGCGACGAGCAGTACTTC.

This clonotype was counted many times. This rearrangement joins TRBV6-5 to TRBJ2-3; 9 bases line up with TRBD2. J gave up 4 bases and V 1 base, and 3 bases lay outside the gene matches. CDR1 is MNHEY and CDR2 is SVGAGI in the germline V gene. The CDR3 runs to 15 residues. The CDR3 is CASSYLAGAADTQYF. The CDR3 bases are TGTGCCAGCAGTTACTTAGCGGGAGCAGCAGATACGCAGTATTTT.